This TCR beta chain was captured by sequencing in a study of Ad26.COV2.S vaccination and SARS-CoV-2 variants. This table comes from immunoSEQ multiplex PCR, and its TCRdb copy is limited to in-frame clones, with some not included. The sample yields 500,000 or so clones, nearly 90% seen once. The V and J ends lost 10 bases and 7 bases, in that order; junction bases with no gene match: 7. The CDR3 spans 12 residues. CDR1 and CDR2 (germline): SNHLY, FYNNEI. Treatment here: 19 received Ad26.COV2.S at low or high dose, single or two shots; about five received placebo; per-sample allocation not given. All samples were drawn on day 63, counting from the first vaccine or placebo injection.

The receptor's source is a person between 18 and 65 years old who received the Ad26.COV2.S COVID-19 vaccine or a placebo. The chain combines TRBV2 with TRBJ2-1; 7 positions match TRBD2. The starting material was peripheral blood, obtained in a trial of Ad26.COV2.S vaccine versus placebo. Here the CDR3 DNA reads TGTGCCACCAGGTGGGAGGGGAATGAGCAGTTCTTC. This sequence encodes CATRWEGNEQFF. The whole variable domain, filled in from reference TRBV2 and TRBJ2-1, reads EPEVTQTPSHQVTQMGQEVILRCVPISNHLYFYWYRQILGQKVEFLVSFYNNEISEKSEIFDDQFSVERPDGSNFTLKIRSTKLEDSAMYFCATRWEGNEQFFGPGTRLTVL.